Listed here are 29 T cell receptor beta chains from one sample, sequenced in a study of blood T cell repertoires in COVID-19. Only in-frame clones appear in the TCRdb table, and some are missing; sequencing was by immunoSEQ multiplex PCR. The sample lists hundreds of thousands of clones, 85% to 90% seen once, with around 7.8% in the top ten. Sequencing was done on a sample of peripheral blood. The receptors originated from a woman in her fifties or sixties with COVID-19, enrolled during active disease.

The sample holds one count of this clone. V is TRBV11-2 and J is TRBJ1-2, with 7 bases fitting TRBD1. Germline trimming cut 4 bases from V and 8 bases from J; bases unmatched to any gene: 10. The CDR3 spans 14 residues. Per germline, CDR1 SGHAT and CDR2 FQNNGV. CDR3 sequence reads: CASSSLDRVGGYTF. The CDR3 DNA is TGTGCCAGCAGCTCACTAGACAGGGTAGGAGGCTACACCTTC.

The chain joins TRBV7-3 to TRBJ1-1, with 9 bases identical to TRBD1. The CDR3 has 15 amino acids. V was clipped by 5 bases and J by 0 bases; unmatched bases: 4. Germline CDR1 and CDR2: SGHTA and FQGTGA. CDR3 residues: CASSRQGGLNTEAFF. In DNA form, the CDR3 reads TGTGCCAGCAGCCGACAGGGGGGACTGAACACTGAAGCTTTCTTT.

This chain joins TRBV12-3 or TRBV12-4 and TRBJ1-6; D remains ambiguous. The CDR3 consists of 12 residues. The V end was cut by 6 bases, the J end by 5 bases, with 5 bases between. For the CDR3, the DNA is TGTGCCAGCAGACTAGATAATTCACCCCTCCACTTT. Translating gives CASRLDNSPLHF.

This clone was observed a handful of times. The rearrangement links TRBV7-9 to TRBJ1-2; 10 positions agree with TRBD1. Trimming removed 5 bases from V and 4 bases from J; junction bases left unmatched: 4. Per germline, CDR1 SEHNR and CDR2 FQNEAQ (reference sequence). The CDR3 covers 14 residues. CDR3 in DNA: TGTGCCAGCAGCCAGACAGGGGGCAGCTATGGCTACACCTTC. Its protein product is CASSQTGGSYGYTF. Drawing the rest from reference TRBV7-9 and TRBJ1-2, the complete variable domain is DTGVSQNPRHKITKRGQNVTFRCDPISEHNRLYWYRQTLGQGPEFLTYFQNEAQLEKSRLLSDRFSAERPKGSFSTLEIQRTEQGDSAMYLCASSQTGGSYGYTFGSGTRLTVV.

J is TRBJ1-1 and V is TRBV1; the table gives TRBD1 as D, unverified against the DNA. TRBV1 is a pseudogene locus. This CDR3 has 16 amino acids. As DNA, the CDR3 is TGCACCAGCAGCCAAAACGACAGGTGTTCGGCTACTGAAGCTTTCTTT. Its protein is CTSSQNDRCSATEAFF.

CDR3 in DNA: TGTGCCAGCCTGCTGACTAGCGGGGTAAAGGAGCTGTTTTTT. Translation: CASLLTSGVKELFF. The chain is built from TRBV6-5 and TRBJ2-2; 11 bases map to TRBD2. The CDR3 runs to 14 residues. The germline gives CDR1 MNHEY, CDR2 SVGAGI. After removal of 8 bases from V and 10 bases from J, the junction contained 9 bases not matched to a gene.

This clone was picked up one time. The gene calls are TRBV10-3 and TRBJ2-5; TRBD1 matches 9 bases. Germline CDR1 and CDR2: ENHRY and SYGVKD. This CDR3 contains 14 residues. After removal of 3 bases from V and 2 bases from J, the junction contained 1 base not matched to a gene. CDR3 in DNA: TGTGCCATCAGTGAAGGGACAGGGCAAGAGACCCAGTACTTC. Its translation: CAISEGTGQETQYF.

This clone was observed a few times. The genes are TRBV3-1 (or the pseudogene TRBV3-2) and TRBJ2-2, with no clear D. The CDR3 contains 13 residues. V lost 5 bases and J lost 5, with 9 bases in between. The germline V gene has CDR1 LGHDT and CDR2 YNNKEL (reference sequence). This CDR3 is CASSITRTGELFF. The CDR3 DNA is TGTGCCAGCAGCATAACTCGGACCGGGGAGCTGTTTTTT.

The CDR3 nucleotides are TGTGCCAGCAGCTTAGGTCAAGGTAGCGGCGAGCAGTTCTTC. This encodes CASSLGQGSGEQFF. The rearrangement joins TRBV7-9 to TRBJ2-1; possibly TRBD2 for D (6 bases). The CDR3 runs 14 residues. CDR1 and CDR2 (germline): SEHNR, FQNEAQ (reference sequence). V was trimmed by 1 base and J by 10 bases, leaving 14 bases between them. Using reference TRBV7-9 and TRBJ2-1 for the parts outside the CDR3, the full variable domain is DTGVSQNPRHKITKRGQNVTFRCDPISEHNRLYWYRQTLGQGPEFLTYFQNEAQLEKSRLLSDRFSAERPKGSFSTLEIQRTEQGDSAMYLCASSLGQGSGEQFFGPGTRLTVL.

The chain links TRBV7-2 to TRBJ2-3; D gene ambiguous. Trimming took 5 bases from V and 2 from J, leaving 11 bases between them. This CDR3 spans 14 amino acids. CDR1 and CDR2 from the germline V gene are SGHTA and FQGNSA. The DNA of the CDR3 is TGTGCCAGCAGCCCAGGCCTAAACACAGATACGCAGTATTTT. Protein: CASSPGLNTDTQYF.

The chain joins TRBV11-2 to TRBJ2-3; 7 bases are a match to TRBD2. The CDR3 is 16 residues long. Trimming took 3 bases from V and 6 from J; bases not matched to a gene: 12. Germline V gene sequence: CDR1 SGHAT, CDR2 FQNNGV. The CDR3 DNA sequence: TGTGCCAGCAGCTTCTCGGTGACGGGGGGAGGGGATACGCAGTATTTT. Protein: CASSFSVTGGGDTQYF.

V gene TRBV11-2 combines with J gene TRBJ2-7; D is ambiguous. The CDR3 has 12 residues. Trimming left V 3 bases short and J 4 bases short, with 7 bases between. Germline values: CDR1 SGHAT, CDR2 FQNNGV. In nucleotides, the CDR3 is TGTGCCAGCAGCTTTACAGAGTACGAGCAGTACTTC. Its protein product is CASSFTEYEQYF. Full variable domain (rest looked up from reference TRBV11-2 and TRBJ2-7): EAGVAQSPRYKIIEKRQSVAFWCNPISGHATLYWYQQILGQGPKLLIQFQNNGVVDDSQLPKDRFSAERLKGVDSTLKIQPAKLEDSAVYLCASSFTEYEQYFGPGTRLTVT.

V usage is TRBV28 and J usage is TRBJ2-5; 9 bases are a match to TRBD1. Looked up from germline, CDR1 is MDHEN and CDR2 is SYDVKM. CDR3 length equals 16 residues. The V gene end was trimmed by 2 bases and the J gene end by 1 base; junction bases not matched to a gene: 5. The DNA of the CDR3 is TGTGCCAGCAGTTTAGGGCCGGGACAGGGCCAAGAGACCCAGTACTTC. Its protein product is CASSLGPGQGQETQYF.

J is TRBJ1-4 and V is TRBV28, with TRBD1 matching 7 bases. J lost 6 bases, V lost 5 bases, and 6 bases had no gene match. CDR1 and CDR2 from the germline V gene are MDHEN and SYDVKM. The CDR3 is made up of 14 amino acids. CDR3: CASSETQGDEKLFF. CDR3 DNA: TGTGCCAGCAGTGAGACCCAGGGGGATGAAAAACTGTTTTTT.

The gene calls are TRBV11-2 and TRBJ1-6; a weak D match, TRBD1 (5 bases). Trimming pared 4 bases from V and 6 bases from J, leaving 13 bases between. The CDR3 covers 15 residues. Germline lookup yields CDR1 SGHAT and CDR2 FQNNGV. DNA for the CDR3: TGTGCCAGCAGCTCTGGGGCAGCTCCTAATTCACCCCTCCACTTT. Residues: CASSSGAAPNSPLHF.

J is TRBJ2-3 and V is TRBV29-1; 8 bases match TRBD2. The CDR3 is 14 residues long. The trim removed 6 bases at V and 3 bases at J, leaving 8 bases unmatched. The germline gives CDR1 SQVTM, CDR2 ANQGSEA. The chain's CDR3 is CSVAGPGGTDTQYF. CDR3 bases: TGCAGCGTGGCTGGCCCGGGAGGGACAGATACGCAGTATTTT.

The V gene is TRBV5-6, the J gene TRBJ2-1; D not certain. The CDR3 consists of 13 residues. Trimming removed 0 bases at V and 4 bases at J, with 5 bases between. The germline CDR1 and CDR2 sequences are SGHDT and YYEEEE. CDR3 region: CASSLERYNEQFF. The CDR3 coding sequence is TGTGCCAGCAGCTTGGAACGGTACAATGAGCAGTTCTTC. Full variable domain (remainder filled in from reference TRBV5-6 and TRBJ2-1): DAGVTQSPTHLIKTRGQQVTLRCSPKSGHDTVSWYQQALGQGPQFIFQYYEEEERQRGNFPDRFSGHQFPNYSSELNVNALLLGDSALYLCASSLERYNEQFFGPGTRLTVL.

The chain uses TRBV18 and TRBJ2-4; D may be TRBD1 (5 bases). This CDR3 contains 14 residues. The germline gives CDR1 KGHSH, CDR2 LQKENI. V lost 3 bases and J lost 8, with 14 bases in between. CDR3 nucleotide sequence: TGTGCCAGCTCACCGGACATTCAAACGGACATTCAGTACTTC. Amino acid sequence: CASSPDIQTDIQYF.

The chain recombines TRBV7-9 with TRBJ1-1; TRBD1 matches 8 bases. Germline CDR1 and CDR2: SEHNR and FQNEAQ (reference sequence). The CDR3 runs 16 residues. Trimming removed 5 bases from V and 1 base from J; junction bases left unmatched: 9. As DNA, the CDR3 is TGTGCCAGCAGCCCCAGGACAGGGTGGGAGAACACTGAAGCTTTCTTT. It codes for CASSPRTGWENTEAFF.

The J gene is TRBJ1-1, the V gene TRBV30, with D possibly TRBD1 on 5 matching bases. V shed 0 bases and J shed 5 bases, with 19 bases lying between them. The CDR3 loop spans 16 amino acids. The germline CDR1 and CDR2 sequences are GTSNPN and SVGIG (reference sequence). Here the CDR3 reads CAWSVVGGEGWTEAFF. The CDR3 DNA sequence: TGTGCCTGGAGTGTGGTTGGGGGGGAGGGATGGACTGAAGCTTTCTTT.

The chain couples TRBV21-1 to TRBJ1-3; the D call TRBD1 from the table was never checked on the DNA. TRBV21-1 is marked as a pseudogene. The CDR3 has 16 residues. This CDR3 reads CASTGAVTGTGNTIYF. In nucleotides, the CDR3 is TGTGCCAGCACCGGAGCCGTTACAGGGACTGGAAACACCATATATTTT.

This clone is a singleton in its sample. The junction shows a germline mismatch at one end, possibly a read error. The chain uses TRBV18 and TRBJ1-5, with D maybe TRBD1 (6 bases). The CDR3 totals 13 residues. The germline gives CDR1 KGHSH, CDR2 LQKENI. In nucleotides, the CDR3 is TGTGCCAGCTCCCCACAGGGAGGTCAGCCCCAGCATTTT. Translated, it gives CASSPQGGQPQHF.

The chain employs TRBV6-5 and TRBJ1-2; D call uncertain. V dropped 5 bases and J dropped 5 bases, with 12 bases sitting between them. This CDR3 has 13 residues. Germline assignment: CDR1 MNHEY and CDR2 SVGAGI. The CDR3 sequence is CASSRTESYGYTF. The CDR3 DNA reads TGTGCCAGCAGTCGTACAGAGAGTTATGGCTACACCTTC.

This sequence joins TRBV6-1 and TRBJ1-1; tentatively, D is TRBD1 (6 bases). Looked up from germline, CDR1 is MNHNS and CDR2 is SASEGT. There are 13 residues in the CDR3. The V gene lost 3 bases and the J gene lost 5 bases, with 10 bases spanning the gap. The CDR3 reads CASSEVQGTEAFF. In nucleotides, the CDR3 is TGTGCCAGCAGTGAGGTTCAGGGGACTGAAGCTTTCTTT.

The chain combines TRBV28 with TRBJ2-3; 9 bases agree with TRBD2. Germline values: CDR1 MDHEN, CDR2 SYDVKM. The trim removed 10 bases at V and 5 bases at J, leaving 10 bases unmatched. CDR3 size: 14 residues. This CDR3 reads CATNVSGGKDTQYF. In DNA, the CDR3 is TGTGCCACCAACGTCAGCGGGGGGAAAGATACGCAGTATTTT.

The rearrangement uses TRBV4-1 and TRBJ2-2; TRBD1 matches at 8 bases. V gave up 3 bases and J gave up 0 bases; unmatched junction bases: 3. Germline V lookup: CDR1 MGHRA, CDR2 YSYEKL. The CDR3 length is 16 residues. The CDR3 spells CASSHETGANTGELFF. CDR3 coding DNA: TGCGCCAGCAGCCACGAGACAGGGGCGAACACCGGGGAGCTGTTTTTT.

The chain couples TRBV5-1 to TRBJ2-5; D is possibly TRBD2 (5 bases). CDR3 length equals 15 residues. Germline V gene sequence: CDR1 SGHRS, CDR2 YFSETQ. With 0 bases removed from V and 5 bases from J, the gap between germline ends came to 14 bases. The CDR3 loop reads CASSLAGIRRETQYF. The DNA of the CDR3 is TGCGCCAGCAGCTTGGCCGGGATTCGGAGGGAGACCCAGTACTTC.

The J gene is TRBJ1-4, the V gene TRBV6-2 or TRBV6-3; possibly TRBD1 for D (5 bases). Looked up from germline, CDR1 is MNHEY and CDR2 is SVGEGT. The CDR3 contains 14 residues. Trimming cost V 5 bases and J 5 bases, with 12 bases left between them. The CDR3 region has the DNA TGTGCCAGCAGTCTGACAGCCAAGAATGAAAAACTGTTTTTT. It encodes CASSLTAKNEKLFF.

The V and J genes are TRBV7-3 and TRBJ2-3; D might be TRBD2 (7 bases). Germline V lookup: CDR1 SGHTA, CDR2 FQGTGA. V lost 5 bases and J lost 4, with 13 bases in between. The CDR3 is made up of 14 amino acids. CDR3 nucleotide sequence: TGTGCCAGCAGCGCGGGGGCCGGGGCAGATACGCAGTATTTT. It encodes CASSAGAGADTQYF. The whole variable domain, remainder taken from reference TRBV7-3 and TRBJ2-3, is GAGVSQTPSNKVTEKGKYVELRCDPISGHTALYWYRQSLGQGPEFLIYFQGTGAADDSGLPNDRFFAVRPEGSVSTLKIQRTERGDSAVYLCASSAGAGADTQYFGPGTRLTVL.